This T cell receptor (beta chain) was recovered during a study of cytomegalovirus exposure and HLA in healthy donors (dated by TCRdb to the late 2010s). For the wider study: An earlier analysis of some 550 of the donors reported roughly 300 Gb of sequence data and more than 90 million unique TCR beta sequences from roughly 180 million T cells. The genetic ancestry cluster associated with self-reported Caucasian donors included about 81% of the 398 genotyped donors. Every repertoire in the discovery cohort had been generated on one and the same sequencing platform. HLA typing covered class I and class II loci at four-digit resolution. The study combined high-throughput TCR immunosequencing, statistical association of individual TCRs with disease status, and machine learning to predict cytomegalovirus infection status. The aim of the study was to test whether cataloging public T cell receptors could identify signatures of past pathogen exposure. Around 320 gigabases of sequencing data and around 87 million unique TCR sequences were included in an early release covering several hundred HLA-typed donors. In an earlier analysis of 500 to 650 of the donors, high-throughput TCR beta sequencing was used to judge whether each TCR beta V gene segment behaved as functional or pseudogenic. Typing coverage varied by locus: roughly 629-630 donors for A, B, C, DRB1 and DQB1; approximately 500 for DQA1; 606 for DPA1; around 450 for DPB1. Alongside the repertoire data, information on donor age, sex, ethnicity and CMV serostatus was compiled. In a later analysis, previously published TCR beta repertoires from several hundred donors were re-analyzed and high-resolution HLA genotyping was added so that TCR occurrence patterns could be studied. Among roughly 400 genotyped donors of the cohort, an average of approximately 240,000 unique TCR beta nucleotide sequences was sequenced per donor, of which approximately 19% were non-productive. Besides the first cohort of 666 subjects, a separate validation cohort made up of about 120 different subjects was used. Rather than drawing on any new phenotypic data, the later analysis identified candidate immune exposures from TCR beta sequences and the way those sequences occurred across donors. Roughly five DR-DQ haplotypes were handled as single units for association and clustering, since linkage in the cohort was strong. Using immunosequencing, the study profiled T cell repertoires from around 670 subjects and related those repertoires to cytomegalovirus serostatus. Genome-wide SNP genotypes for about 65% of the roughly 670 donors were used in a later genetic analysis, which treated that subset as a discovery cohort.

Notes on this clone: This receptor's antigen is unknown. There are no base qualities to consult, and no much larger clone falls within one base.

Library construction relied on the immunoSEQ multiplex PCR assay. The multiplex PCR relied on a mix of 60 forward primers for TCR Vbeta segments and 13 reverse primers for TCR Jbeta segments. A multiplex PCR assay on genomic DNA amplified the CDR3 region of rearranged TCR beta genes. The amplified TCR beta libraries were sequenced on the Illumina HiSeq System as 87-base-pair reads. Per the original workflow: In a later analysis, some 80 million unique TCR beta chains were counted across the roughly 700 repertoires, and around 10 million of these chains were shared by at least two donors. Raw reads were error-corrected and collapsed into unique sequences by a nearest-neighbor algorithm in which closely related sequences were merged to remove PCR and sequencing errors. To assign V, D and J gene segments, CDR3 sequences were aligned to IMGT reference sequences. For a sequence to be retained, a match of at least six nucleotides to both a V gene segment and a J gene segment was required. Rearrangements were classified as productive when the CDR3 lacked stop codons and remained in frame with V and J, and all other rearrangements were classified as non-productive. Following IMGT convention, CDR3 was defined as the stretch from the second conserved V-encoded cysteine up to the conserved J-encoded phenylalanine. In an earlier analysis of around 570 of the donors, sequences lacking an unambiguous match to a single V gene segment were excluded. In an earlier analysis of some 590 of the donors, a V segment was called functional when productive rearrangements were above 56.7%, and segregating when the standard deviation between donors exceeded 5%. A statistical classification framework was developed to diagnose cytomegalovirus status using the catalog of TCR beta chain sequences. In a later analysis, V and J genes were assigned by comparing TCR nucleotide sequences against IMGT/GENE-DB human TR gene sequences. In a later analysis, CDR3 sequences and most-parsimonious VDJ recombination scenarios were assigned using the TCRdist pipeline. In a later analysis, each TCR beta chain was defined by its CDR3 amino acid sequence together with its V-gene family, and reads lacking a unique V-gene family were excluded. In a later analysis, 450 to 600 highly shared, low-generation-probability nucleotide sequences were removed to address suspected cross-contamination and a sequencing artifact. For each public chain, a later analysis derived a clonal expansion index from normalized ranks of inferred template counts within each repertoire. A later analysis computed generation probabilities with a VDJ recombination model fitted to out-of-frame rearrangements, and checked the results against IGoR. In a later analysis, hypergeometric tests were used to score TCR-TCR, TCR-HLA and TCR-CMV co-occurrence, with a repertoire-size bias correction applied to TCR pairs. A later analysis estimated false discovery rates by permuting HLA or CMV assignments 20 times. In a later analysis, co-occurring TCRs were grouped using DBSCAN, with TCRdist sequence similarity added in when clustering inside HLA-allele-positive subsets. For co-occurrence clustering, repertoires with fewer than 30,000 or more than 120,000 public chains were excluded, along with roughly 5 repertoires with anomalous nucleotide sharing. The table comes from immuneACCESS by way of TCRdb, which keeps in-frame sequences with V and J called. Part of the clones is missing from these tables; in studies checked, under half for an unresolved V gene and the rest for unknown reasons. V and J calls plus clone size are reproduced from that table; the DNA served to infer D and trimming. A total of about 160,000 clones appear in this sample, approximately 75% of them only once. Together, the top ten hold 1.9% of the sample.

The CDR3 sequence holds 14 residues, the cysteine and phenylalanine included. The only DNA kept is the CDR3, 42 bases in frame from the first base. A distance of 10 bases separates the germline ends of V and J, which lose 0 bases and 10 bases respectively. From the germline V gene, CDR1 is MGHRA and CDR2 is YSYEKL. The cohort was made up of about 670 healthy bone marrow donors. At the time of sampling, all cohort members were nominally healthy, though unrecorded immune exposures were likely present. The donor was CMV seronegative and belonged to the group of roughly 330 seronegative cohort members. A peripheral blood sample was collected from each donor, and TCR beta sequencing was performed on peripheral blood mononuclear cells. Genomic DNA extraction from the blood cell samples was performed with the Qiagen DNeasy Blood Extraction Kit. Overall study outcomes, separate from this receptor: In vitro tests confirmed that three of the cytomegalovirus-associated TCR beta chains recognize cytomegalovirus antigens. Compared with the 666-donor mean, donors in an Asian-associated ancestry cluster had fewer N-insertions in productive TCRs, according to a later genetic analysis. In a later analysis, about 17,000 TCR beta sequences were associated with specific HLA alleles at a false discovery rate of 0.05. Because counts were too low, seventeen rarely observed V segments, including chromosome 9 orphons, were left out of the earlier analysis of 587 of the donors. HLA typing was unavailable for some donors at each locus, so association tests used only the typed subset. Only TCR beta chains were sequenced in this cohort, and the absence of alpha or paired-chain data limited detectable features. In a later genetic analysis, a missense DCLRE1C variant was associated with V-gene and J-gene trimming of TCR beta chains, and the association was replicated in an independent cohort. A further reported finding was that TCR beta sequences accurately predicted the HLA-A and HLA-B alleles for most subjects in the first cohort. In a later analysis, several top co-occurrence clusters were reported to appear linked to parvovirus B19, influenza, CMV and Epstein-Barr virus. The authors suggested that the approach could potentially be extended to other disease states and immunological phenotypes. Strong co-occurrence of HLA alleles, especially DR and DQ, made assigning TCR associations to individual alleles difficult. A total of fewer than 200 TCR beta chains were listed by the study as associated with cytomegalovirus. The classifier was reported to diagnose cytomegalovirus status with high specificity and sensitivity in both the original cohort and the validation cohort. A later analysis found that HLA-associated TCR beta chains were more clonally expanded and had lower generation probabilities than equally common non-associated chains. According to a later analysis, TCR association rates differed among HLA loci, with DRB1 alleles showing the most associated TCRs and HLA-C alleles showing the fewest. A cluster of highly shared sequence variants was judged likely to be a technical artifact of the sequencing pipeline. Roughly uniform sequencing depth across donors was assumed in presence/absence analyses, although this assumption may not hold. Most CMV-associated TCR beta chains appeared to be HLA-restricted in a later analysis, and the HLA associations seemed to be driven largely by CMV exposure. Most TCR sequences were observed very rarely across donors, whereas some public TCRs were present in many individuals. Linkage disequilibrium might explain the correlated functional status among segregating V segments, but an unknown experimental factor could not be excluded. Because the 87-base-pair reads could not distinguish some IMGT-functional V segments, including TRBV6-2 and TRBV6-3, those segments were excluded. In an earlier analysis of 450 to 750 of the donors, most TCR beta V segments appeared in productive rearrangements about 87% or about 30% of the time, broadly matching IMGT annotations. The only immune exposure information available for the cohort was CMV serostatus.

Specimen: PBMCs. This receptor was taken from a young woman in good health and CMV-seronegative. This sequence uses TRBV4-1 and TRBJ1-6; TRBD1 might be the D gene, on 6 matching bases. The CDR3 has the sequence CASSQDRGRSPLHF. Read as DNA, the sequence is TGCGCCAGCAGCCAAGACAGGGGAAGGTCACCCCTCCACTTT.